The T cell receptor beta chain under discussion was sequenced for a study of T cells in narcolepsy (dated by TCRdb to the late 2010s). Regarding the complete study: The study enrolled patients with narcolepsy type 1 or type 2 (NT1, NT2) together with healthy control donors. To look for autoreactive T cells in narcolepsy patients that target self-antigens of hypocretin neurons (hypocretin, TRIB2), the study used TCR Vbeta sequencing to follow clonotypes in blood and CSF. Results and caveats for the whole study, not just this receptor: Plots comparing CSF and blood CD4+ T cell clonotypes from the same patient highlighted HCRT-specific and TRIB2-specific autoreactive clonotypes. According to the report, autoreactive clonotypes were detected serially in the blood of the same patients and of different patients, but not in healthy controls. Patients and controls had similar numbers of sequenced blood memory CD4+ clonotypes, with averages of approximately 40,000 in patients and 30,000 to 35,000 in controls. Certain blood memory CD4+ repertoires from patients and controls had no sequences that matched autoreactive T cell clones.

For TCR Vbeta sequencing, memory CD4+ T cells were sorted ex vivo from the peripheral blood of both healthy controls and narcolepsy patients. Library method: the immunoSEQ multiplex PCR assay. TCRdb mirrors the immuneACCESS table, restricted to in-frame sequences. Some clones are absent from its copies; in checked studies, under half trace to an unresolved V gene, and the reason for the others is unknown. For this sample the table gives under 30,000 clones, of which under 85% were detected only once. The ten largest make up around 0.85% of the sample. Remarks on this clone: The specificity of this receptor is unknown. Base quality data are lacking; no much larger clone is found one base away.

V and J are truncated by 6 bases and 1 base respectively, leaving an intervening sequence of 7 bases. The germline V gene specifies MNHNS as CDR1 and SASEGT as CDR2. From its cysteine to its phenylalanine, the CDR3 spans 13 amino acids. The CDR3 DNA has 39 bases and is translated from base 1. Recombination joined TRBV6-1 with TRBJ1-5, with no confidently assigned D gene. The receptor's source is a human donor with narcolepsy. Sequencing was done on a sample of CD45RA- memory CD4+ T cells from PBMCs. The sample's cell subset or site label, in plain terms: memory T cells sorted ex vivo from peripheral blood. The sequenced DNA: TGTGCCAGCAGGATTAACAGCAATCAGCCCCAGCATTTT. The translation is CASRINSNQPQHF.